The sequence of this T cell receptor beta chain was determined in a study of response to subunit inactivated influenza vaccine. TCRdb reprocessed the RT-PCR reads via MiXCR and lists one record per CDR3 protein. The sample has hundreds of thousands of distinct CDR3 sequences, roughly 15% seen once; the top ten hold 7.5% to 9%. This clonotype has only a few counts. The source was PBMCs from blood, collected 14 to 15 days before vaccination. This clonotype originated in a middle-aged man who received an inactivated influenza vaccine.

This chain's CDR3 is CASSLKGSQRETQYF. CDR3 nucleotide sequence: TGCGCCAGCAGCTTGAAGGGCTCTCAGAGAGAGACCCAGTACTTC. The chain links TRBV5-1 to TRBJ2-5; D not certain. Trimming removed 1 base from V and 4 bases from J, with 14 bases in between. This CDR3 comprises 15 residues. Germline V gene data show CDR1 as SGHRS and CDR2 as YFSETQ.